The T cell receptor (beta chain) described here comes from a study of T-cell memory formation after mild COVID-19. The overall study: Clustering of TCRs was largely donor specific. General study results and limits: Clones shrinking from day 15 to 85 showed even CD4/CD8 mixes; later expanders tilted CD4+.

5'RACE primed from the constant segment yielded TCR alpha and TCR beta cDNA libraries bearing sample barcodes and UMIs. TCRdb re-derived calls from the 5' RACE reads in MiXCR, one entry per CDR3 protein. The repertoire holds about 340,000 distinct CDR3 sequences, with under 15% as singletons. The trim removed 4 bases at V and 6 bases at J, leaving 18 bases unmatched. This CDR3 has 18 amino acids. From germline, CDR1 is SGHTA and CDR2 FQGNSA. With regard to this clonotype: Its specificity is unknown.

The chain joins TRBV7-2 to TRBJ2-7, with 10 positions matching TRBD1. The TCR originated in a man aged 18 to 35 who had mild COVID-19 (a few samples of this study predate the infection). Cell type and time point are not known. Specimen: PBMCs or a T cell subset sorted from them (not recorded which). The CDR3 coding sequence is TGTGCCAGCAGCTGGGGGGACAGGGGACGGTTTCTTATCGCCGAGCAGTACTTC. Protein product: CASSWGDRGRFLIAEQYF. The full variable domain, in which reference TRBV7-2 and TRBJ2-7 provide the parts outside the CDR3, is GAGVSQSPSNKVTEKGKDVELRCDPISGHTALYWYRQSLGQGLEFLIYFQGNSAPDKSGLPSDRFSAERTGGSVSTLTIQRTQQEDSAVYLCASSWGDRGRFLIAEQYFGPGTRLTVT.